Here is one T cell receptor (beta chain) with its context. The clone's antigen remains unknown. No per-base quality is available; no much larger clone lies one base away. The record originates from a study of T cells in Graves' hyperthyroidism and ophthalmopathy (dated by TCRdb to the late 2010s). Broadly, across the study: Peripheral blood samples were taken at initial diagnosis, before any treatment was given. TCR V-J signatures able to tell the groups apart were searched for in a discovery cohort of 90 to 100 patients, of whom roughly 42 had Graves' ophthalmopathy and about 55 had stable Graves' hyperthyroidism. Prospective prediction of ophthalmopathy was tested in an independent validation cohort consisting of 18 hyperthyroidism patients and more than 15 patients who later progressed to ophthalmopathy. The roughly 99 discovery patients were divided at random into training and test sets in a 7:3 ratio. The study also compared thyroid tissue and blood T-cell repertoires from several Graves' hyperthyroidism patients. After blood sampling, hyperthyroidism patients were treated with methimazole at a starting dose of 30 mg daily, and ophthalmopathy patients were treated with high-dose intravenous methylprednisolone. TCR Vbeta CDR3 sequencing of 135 peripheral blood samples (roughly 41 ophthalmopathy, about 80 hyperthyroidism and approximately 17 progressor patients) is reported in the paper. Points the paper makes about the study in general: Ophthalmopathy was separated from stable hyperthyroidism by a 13 V-J signature model, with approximately 86% sensitivity and 81% to 82% specificity obtained in cross-validation and 80%/75% obtained in testing. Most expanded thyroid clonotypes (frequency above 0.001) were also detected in blood, a finding suggesting that blood repertoires may reflect thyroid immune responses. In validation, the model predicted progression to ophthalmopathy with 60% to 71% sensitivity and less than 75% specificity, a median of 6.5 months before onset. No statistical method was used to set the sample size in advance, and investigators knew the group allocation.

The TCR beta CDR3 regions were amplified from RNA transcripts. A first-round RT-PCR of the TCR CDR3 used the HTBI primer set with the Qiagen OneStep RT-PCR kit. Libraries were constructed in a second round of multiplex PCR, after which size selection and purification were performed. Paired-end sequencing of the libraries was performed with 100 bp reads on an Illumina HiSeq2000. The paper's processing steps were these. Raw data were processed with SOAPnuke, discarding reads with adapters, uncalled bases, mean Phred below 15, or no exact constant-primer or identifier match. High-quality paired reads were merged with COPE v1.2.5, and unique nucleotide sequences were defined as clonotypes. MiTCR v1.1 was used to align the clonotypes against IMGT TRBV, TRBD and TRBJ reference segments. Only V-J combinations with frequency above 0.0001, covering 99% to 99.2% of repertoires, were analysed. A TCS score was defined as the ratio of F50 (clonal expansion) to E x V (chaos), with BLOSUM62-based TCRdist applied between CDR3 peptides within each V-J. Welch's t-statistics and random forest reduced roughly 530 V-J features to roughly 13, which were used in a naive Bayes classifier (R e1071). TCRdb cleaned the public reads at Q25 with fastp, built clones with MiXCR and kept in-frame beta chains. Entries that share a CDR3 protein sequence are merged under the most common genes and DNA. These V and J calls derive from TCRdb rather than the authors' analysis. In all, the sample holds more than 450,000 distinct CDR3 sequences, and about 20% of those were seen once. Together, the top ten hold 40% to 50% of the sample.

CDR1 and CDR2 were assigned from the germline V gene as SGHTA and FQGNSA. From the cysteine through the phenylalanine, the CDR3 covers 18 amino acids. The sequence is cut down to CDR3 DNA, 54 bases in frame from base 1. Compared with germline, V lacks 4 bases and J lacks 3 bases; bases without a gene match: 13. Moderately to severely active disease, a Clinical Activity Score of at least 3, a NOSPECS grade of at least 4, and a duration under 3 months were present in ophthalmopathy patients. Exclusion was applied to patients with uncontrolled infections, other autoimmune diseases, pregnancy or lactation. Clinical symptoms, serum thyroxine and TRAb, thyroid ultrasound, and orbital computed tomography formed the basis for the diagnoses. Ficoll-Paque density gradient centrifugation was used to isolate PBMCs from about 10 ml of fresh peripheral blood. Trizol reagent was used to extract total RNA, and RNA quality was then checked on an Agilent 2100 Bioanalyzer.

The sample consisted of blood. The chain is encoded by TRBV7-2 joined to TRBJ2-1; 9 central nucleotides agree with TRBD1. This TCR was sampled from a man in his forties or fifties with Graves' ophthalmopathy. The nucleotide sequence is TGTGCCAGCAGCTCCCCCGGGACAGGGAGCGGGTTCTACAATGAGCAGTTCTTC. Translation gives CASSSPGTGSGFYNEQFF.